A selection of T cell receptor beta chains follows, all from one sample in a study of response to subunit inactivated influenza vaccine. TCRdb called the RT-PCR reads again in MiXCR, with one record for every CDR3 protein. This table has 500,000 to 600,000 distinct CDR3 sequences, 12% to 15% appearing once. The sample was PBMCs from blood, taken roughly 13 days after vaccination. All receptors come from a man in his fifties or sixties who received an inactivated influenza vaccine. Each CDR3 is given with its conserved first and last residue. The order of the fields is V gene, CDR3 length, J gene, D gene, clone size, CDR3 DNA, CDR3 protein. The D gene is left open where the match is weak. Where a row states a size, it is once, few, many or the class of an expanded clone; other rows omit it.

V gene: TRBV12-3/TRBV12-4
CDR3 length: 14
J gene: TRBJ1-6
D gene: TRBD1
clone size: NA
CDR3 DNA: TGTGCCAGCAGCAATGGACAGGGCATTTCACCCCTCCACTTT
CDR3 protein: CASSNGQGISPLHF

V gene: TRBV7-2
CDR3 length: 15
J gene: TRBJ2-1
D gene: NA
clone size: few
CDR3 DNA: TGTGCCAGCAGCTTAGTAGGGACTTACTACAATGAGCAGTTCTTC
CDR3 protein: CASSLVGTYYNEQFF

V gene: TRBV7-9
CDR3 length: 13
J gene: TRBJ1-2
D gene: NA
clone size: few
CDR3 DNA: TGTGCCAGCAGCGTACACCTGACACCCGGCTACACCTTC
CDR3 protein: CASSVHLTPGYTF

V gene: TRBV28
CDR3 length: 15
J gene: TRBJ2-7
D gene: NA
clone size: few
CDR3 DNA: TGTGCCAGCAGTTTCTTGGGAGAAGGGACTTACGAGCAGTACTTC
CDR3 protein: CASSFLGEGTYEQYF

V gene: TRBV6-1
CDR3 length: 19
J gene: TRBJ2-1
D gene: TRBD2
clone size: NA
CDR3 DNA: TGTGCCAGCAGTCCGAGGCTAGCGGGCTCTGCGCCCCTCTACAATGAGCAGTTCTTC
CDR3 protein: CASSPRLAGSAPLYNEQFF

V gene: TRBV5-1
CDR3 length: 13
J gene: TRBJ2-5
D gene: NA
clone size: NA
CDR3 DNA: TGCGCCAGCAGCTTGGACTATCCAGAGACCCAGTACTTC
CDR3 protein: CASSLDYPETQYF

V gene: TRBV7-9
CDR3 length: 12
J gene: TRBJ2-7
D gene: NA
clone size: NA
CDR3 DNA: TGTGCCAGCAGCTTACCGAACCGAGAGCAGTACTTC
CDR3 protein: CASSLPNREQYF

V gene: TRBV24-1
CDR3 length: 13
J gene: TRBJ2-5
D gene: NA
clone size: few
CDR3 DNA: TGTGCCACCAGTGTTGGAGGGACGGAGACCCAGTACTTC
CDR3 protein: CATSVGGTETQYF

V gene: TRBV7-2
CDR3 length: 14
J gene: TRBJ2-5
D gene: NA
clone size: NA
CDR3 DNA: TGTGCCAGCAGCAATCGTGGTCAGTCGGAGACCCAGTACTTC
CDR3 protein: CASSNRGQSETQYF

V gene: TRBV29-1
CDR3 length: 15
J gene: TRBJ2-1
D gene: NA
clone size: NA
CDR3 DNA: TGCAGCGTTGAAGGTTATCGGGAAAACTACAATGAGCAGTTCTTC
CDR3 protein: CSVEGYRENYNEQFF

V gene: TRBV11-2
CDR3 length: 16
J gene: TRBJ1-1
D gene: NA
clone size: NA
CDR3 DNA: TGTGCCAGCAAAGCCCCGCAGGGTTGGAGGCGGACTGAAGCTTTCTTT
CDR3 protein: CASKAPQGWRRTEAFF

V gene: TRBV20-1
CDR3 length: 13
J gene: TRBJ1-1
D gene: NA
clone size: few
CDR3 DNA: TGCAGTGCTAGAGAACAAGTGAACACTGAAGCTTTCTTT
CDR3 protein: CSAREQVNTEAFF

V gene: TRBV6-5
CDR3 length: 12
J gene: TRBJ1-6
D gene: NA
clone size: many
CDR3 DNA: TGTGCCAGCAGTCCTTGGAATTCACCCCTCCACTTT
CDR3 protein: CASSPWNSPLHF

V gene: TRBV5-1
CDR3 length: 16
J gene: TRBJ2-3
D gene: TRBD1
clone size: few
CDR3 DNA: TGCGCCAGCAGCTTGTTTGACAGGGGTAGAACAGATACGCAGTATTTT
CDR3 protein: CASSLFDRGRTDTQYF

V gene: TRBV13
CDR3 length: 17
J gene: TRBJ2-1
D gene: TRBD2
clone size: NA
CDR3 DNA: TGTGCCAGCAGCTCAGCCGGGACTAGCGGGGGGGGTAATGAGCAGTTCTTC
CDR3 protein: CASSSAGTSGGGNEQFF

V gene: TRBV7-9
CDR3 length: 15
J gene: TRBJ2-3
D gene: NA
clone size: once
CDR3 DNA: TGTGCCAGCAGCTTACACCAGGTCAGGACAGATACGCAGTATTTT
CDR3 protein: CASSLHQVRTDTQYF

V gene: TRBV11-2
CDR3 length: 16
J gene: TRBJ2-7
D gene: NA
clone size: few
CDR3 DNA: TGTGCCAGCAGCTTACACCCGGGACACCGCTCCTACGAGCAGTACTTC
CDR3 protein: CASSLHPGHRSYEQYF

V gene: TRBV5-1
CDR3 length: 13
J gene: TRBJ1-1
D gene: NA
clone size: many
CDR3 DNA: TGCGCCAGCAGCTTGACCATAAAGGCTGAAGCTTTCTTT
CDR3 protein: CASSLTIKAEAFF

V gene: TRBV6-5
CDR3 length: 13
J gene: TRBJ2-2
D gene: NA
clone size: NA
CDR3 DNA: TGTGCCAGCAGTTACGGGTTAACCGGGGAGCTGTTTTTT
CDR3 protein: CASSYGLTGELFF

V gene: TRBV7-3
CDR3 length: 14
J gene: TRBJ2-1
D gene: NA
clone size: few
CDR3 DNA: TGTGCCAGCAGCTTAATCCGGGCCGACAATGAGCAGTTCTTC
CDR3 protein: CASSLIRADNEQFF

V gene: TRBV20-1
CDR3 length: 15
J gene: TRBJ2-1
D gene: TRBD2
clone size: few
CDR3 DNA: TGCAGTGCCACCCGCCGTCAGCGGGAGGCAGGAGAGCAGTTCTTC
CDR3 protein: CSATRRQREAGEQFF

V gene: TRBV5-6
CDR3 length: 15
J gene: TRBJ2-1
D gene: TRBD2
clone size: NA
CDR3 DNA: TGTGCCAGCAGCTCCGGGACTAGCCCTATCAATGAGCAGTTCTTC
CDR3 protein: CASSSGTSPINEQFF

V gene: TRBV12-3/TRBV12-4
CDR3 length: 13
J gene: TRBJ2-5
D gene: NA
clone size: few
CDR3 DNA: TGTGCCAGCAGTTTGAGGGCGTTAGGGACCCAGTACTTC
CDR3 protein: CASSLRALGTQYF

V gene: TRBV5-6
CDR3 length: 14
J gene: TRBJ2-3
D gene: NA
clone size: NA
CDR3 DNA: TGTGCCAGCAGCTTACCCGGACAGACAGATACGCAGTATTTT
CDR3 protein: CASSLPGQTDTQYF

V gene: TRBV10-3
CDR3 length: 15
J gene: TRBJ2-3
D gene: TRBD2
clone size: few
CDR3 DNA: TGTGCCATGAGGACTAGCGGGGGCCTCACAGATACGCAGTATTTT
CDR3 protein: CAMRTSGGLTDTQYF

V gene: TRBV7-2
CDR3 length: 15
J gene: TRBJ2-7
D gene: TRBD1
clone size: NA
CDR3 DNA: TGTGCCAGCAGTCGTATCGGACAGGGGGCCTTCGAGCAGTACTTC
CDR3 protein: CASSRIGQGAFEQYF

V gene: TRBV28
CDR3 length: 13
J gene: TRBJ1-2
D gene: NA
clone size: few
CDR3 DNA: TGTGCCAGCAGTTTAAGGAGGGCAGCAGGCTACACCTTC
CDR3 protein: CASSLRRAAGYTF

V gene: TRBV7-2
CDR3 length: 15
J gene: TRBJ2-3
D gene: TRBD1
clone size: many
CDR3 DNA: TGTGCCAGCAGCAAATACACAGGGGTCGGAGATACGCAGTATTTT
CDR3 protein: CASSKYTGVGDTQYF

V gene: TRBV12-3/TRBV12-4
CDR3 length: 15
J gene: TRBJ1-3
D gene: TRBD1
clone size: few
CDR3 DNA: TGTGCCAGCAGTGAGGGGGCTGAGACTGGAAACACCATATATTTT
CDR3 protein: CASSEGAETGNTIYF

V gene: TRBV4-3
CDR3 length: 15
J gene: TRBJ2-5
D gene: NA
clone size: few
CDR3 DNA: TGCGCCAGCAGCCAAACGACAGGTCCTGGTGAGATCCAGTACTTC
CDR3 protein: CASSQTTGPGEIQYF

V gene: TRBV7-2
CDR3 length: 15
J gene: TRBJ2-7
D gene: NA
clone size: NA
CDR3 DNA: TGTGCCAGCAGCCTTACGGGGGTTGCCTCCTACGAGCAGTACTTC
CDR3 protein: CASSLTGVASYEQYF

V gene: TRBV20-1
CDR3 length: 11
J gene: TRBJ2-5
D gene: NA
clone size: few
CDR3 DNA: TGCAGTGCTAGGGGGACGGAGACCCAGTACTTC
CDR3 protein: CSARGTETQYF

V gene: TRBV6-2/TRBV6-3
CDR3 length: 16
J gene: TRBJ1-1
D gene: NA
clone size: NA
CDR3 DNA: TGTGCCAGCAGTTACTTTCATCCTCAATTGAACACTGAAGCTTTCTTT
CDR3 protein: CASSYFHPQLNTEAFF

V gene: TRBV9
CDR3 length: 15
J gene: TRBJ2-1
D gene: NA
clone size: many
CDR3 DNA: TGTGCCAGCAGCAAGACAGTAACCTCGCGGGATGAGCAGTTCTTC
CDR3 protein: CASSKTVTSRDEQFF

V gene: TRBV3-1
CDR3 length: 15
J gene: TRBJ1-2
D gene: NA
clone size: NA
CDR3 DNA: TGTGCCAGCAGCCAAGATAACAGGGCGAGATATGGCTACACCTTC
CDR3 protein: CASSQDNRARYGYTF

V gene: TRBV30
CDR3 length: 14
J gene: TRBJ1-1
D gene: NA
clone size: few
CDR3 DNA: TGTGCCTGGAGTAGTGGGGGCTCGGGAACTGAAGCTTTCTTT
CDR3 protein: CAWSSGGSGTEAFF

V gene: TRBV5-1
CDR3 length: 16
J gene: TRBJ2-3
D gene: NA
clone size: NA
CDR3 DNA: TGCGCCAGCAGCTTGATATCTGGAGGTAGCACAGATACGCAGTATTTT
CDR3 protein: CASSLISGGSTDTQYF

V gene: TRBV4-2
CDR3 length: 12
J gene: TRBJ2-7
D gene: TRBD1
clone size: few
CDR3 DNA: TGTGCCAGCAGCCGGGGACAGGGCGAGCAGTACTTC
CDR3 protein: CASSRGQGEQYF